Following are 3 T cell receptor beta chains from one sample sequenced in a study of blood T cell repertoires in COVID-19. TCRdb's table, derived via immunoSEQ multiplex PCR, lists solely in-frame clones and lacks some. The repertoire holds about 170,000 clones, with approximately 90% as singletons. Material for sequencing was peripheral blood. These receptors came from a man in his sixties with acute or convalescent COVID-19.

The V gene is TRBV11-3, the J gene TRBJ1-1; D call uncertain. V gave up 4 bases and J gave up 6 bases, with 15 bases separating them. Germline CDR1 reads SGHNT; CDR2 reads YENEEA. CDR3 length: 14 amino acids. The CDR3 sequence: CASSSLRATAEAFF. The CDR3 region has the DNA TGTGCCAGCAGCTCCCTGAGGGCGACGGCTGAAGCTTTCTTT.

The chain combines TRBV24-1 with TRBJ2-1, with 8 positions matching TRBD2. V shed 4 bases, J shed 6 bases, and the junction held 1 base outside the gene matches. The CDR3 sequence is 13 residues long. Germline V CDR1 and CDR2: KGHDR, SFDVKD. The CDR3 nucleotides read TGTGCCACCAGTGACGGGACTAGCAATGAGCAGTTCTTC. Translating it yields CATSDGTSNEQFF.

The CDR3 nucleotides are TGTGCCAGCAGTTTTAATAGCAATCAGCCCCAGCATTTT. This translates into CASSFNSNQPQHF. The chain couples TRBV12-3 or TRBV12-4 to TRBJ1-5; D remains ambiguous. Trimming left V 3 bases short and J 0 bases short, with 3 bases between. This CDR3 contains 13 residues.